This T cell receptor (beta chain) is from a study of cytomegalovirus exposure and HLA in healthy donors. About this clone: Antigen specificity is unknown.

Donors came from a validation cohort of over a hundred subjects, distinct from the first 666-subject cohort. Study-level findings and limits: Altogether, more than 150 TCR beta chains were recorded as cytomegalovirus-associated.

V was shortened by 5 bases and J by 0 bases, with 14 bases between the two germline ends. Germline values: CDR1 LNHDA, CDR2 SQIVND (reference sequence). CDR3 length: 16 residues. Method: immunoSEQ multiplex PCR; TCRdb's copy keeps in-frame clones and lacks some. The sample lists about 130,000 clones; approximately 91% were seen once. What was sequenced was PBMCs. The receptor comes from a woman younger than 30 in good health and CMV-seronegative. The genes are TRBV19 and TRBJ2-1, with D unresolved. The DNA of the CDR3 is TGTGCCAGTAGTTGGGTGGCGGATAGCTCCTACAATGAGCAGTTCTTC. Amino acids: CASSWVADSSYNEQFF.